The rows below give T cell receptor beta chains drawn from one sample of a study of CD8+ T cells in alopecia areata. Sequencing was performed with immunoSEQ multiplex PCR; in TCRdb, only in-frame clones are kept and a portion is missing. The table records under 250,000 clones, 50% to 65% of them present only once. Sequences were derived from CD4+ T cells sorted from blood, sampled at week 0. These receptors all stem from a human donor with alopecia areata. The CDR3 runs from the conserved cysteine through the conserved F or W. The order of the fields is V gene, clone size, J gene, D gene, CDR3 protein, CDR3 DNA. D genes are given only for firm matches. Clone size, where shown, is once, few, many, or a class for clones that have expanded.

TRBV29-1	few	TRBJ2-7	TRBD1	CSVDGTGPYEQYF	TGCAGCGTCGACGGGACAGGGCCCTACGAGCAGTACTTC
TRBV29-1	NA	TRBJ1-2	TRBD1	CSVGQGDLGNYGYTF	TGCAGCGTCGGACAGGGTGATCTTGGAAACTATGGCTACACCTTC
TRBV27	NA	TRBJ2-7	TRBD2	CASSPLAGGRYEQYF	TGTGCCAGCTCCCCCTTAGCGGGGGGCCGGTACGAGCAGTACTTC
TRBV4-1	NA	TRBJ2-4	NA	CASSQPMRNPRGKNIQYF	TGCGCCAGCAGCCAACCCATGAGAAATCCCAGGGGCAAAAACATTCAGTACTTC
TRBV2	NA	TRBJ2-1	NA	CASELAGHEQFF	TGTGCCAGCGAGCTCGCGGGCCATGAGCAGTTCTTC
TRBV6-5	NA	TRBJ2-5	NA	CASKFPGLETQYF	TGTGCCAGCAAATTCCCAGGTTTGGAGACCCAGTACTTC
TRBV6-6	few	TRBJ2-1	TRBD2	CASRYLAGVSYNEQFF	TGTGCCAGCAGGTATCTAGCGGGAGTATCCTACAATGAGCAGTTCTTC
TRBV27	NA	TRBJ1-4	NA	CASSLGIWEGEKLFF	TGTGCCAGCAGTTTAGGAATTTGGGAGGGTGAAAAACTGTTTTTT
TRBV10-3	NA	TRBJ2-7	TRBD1	CAISELGTGGNEQYF	TGTGCCATCAGTGAGTTAGGGACAGGGGGCAACGAGCAGTACTTC
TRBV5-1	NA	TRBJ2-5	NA	CASSRVGETQYF	TGCGCCAGCAGCAGGGTAGGAGAGACCCAGTACTTC
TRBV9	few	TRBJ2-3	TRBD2	CASSVPGLAGAGDTQYF	TGTGCCAGCAGCGTACCGGGACTAGCGGGAGCGGGAGATACGCAGTATTTT
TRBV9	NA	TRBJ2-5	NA	CASSVLGVAAETQYF	TGTGCCAGCAGCGTTTTGGGGGTAGCAGCGGAGACCCAGTACTTC